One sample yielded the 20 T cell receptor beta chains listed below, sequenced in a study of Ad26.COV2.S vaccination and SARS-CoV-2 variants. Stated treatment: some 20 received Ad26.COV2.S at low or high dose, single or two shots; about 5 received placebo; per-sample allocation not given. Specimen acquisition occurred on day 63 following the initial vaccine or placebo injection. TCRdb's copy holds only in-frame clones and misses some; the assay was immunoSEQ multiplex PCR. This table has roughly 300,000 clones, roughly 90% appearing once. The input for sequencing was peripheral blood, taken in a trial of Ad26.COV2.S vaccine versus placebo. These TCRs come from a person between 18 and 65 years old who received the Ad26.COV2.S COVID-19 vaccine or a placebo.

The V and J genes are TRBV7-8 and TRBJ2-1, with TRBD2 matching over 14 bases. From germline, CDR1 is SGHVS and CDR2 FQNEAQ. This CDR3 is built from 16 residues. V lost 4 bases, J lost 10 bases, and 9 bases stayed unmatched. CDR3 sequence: CASSSPGLAGVVEQFF. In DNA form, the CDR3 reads TGTGCCAGCAGCTCCCCGGGACTAGCGGGAGTGGTAGAGCAGTTCTTC.

CDR3 amino acids: CASSLGAGGIYNEQFF. The CDR3 nucleotides are TGTGCCAGCAGTTTAGGAGCGGGAGGGATATACAATGAGCAGTTCTTC. V gene TRBV28 combines with J gene TRBJ2-1, with 10 bases that match TRBD2. Germline V lookup: CDR1 MDHEN, CDR2 SYDVKM. The CDR3 extends over 16 amino acids. V shed 2 bases and J 4 bases; nucleotides not matched to a gene: 5. Complete variable domain (other parts from reference TRBV28 and TRBJ2-1): DVKVTQSSRYLVKRTGEKVFLECVQDMDHENMFWYRQDPGLGLRLIYFSYDVKMKEKGDIPEGYSVSREKKERFSLILESASTNQTSMYLCASSLGAGGIYNEQFFGPGTRLTVL.

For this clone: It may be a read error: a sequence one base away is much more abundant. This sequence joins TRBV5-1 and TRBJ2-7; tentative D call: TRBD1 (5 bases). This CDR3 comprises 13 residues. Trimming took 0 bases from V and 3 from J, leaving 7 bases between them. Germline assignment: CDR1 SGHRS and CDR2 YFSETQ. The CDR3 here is CASSLGQSYEQYF. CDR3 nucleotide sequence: TGCGCCAGCAGCTTGGGACAGAGCTACGAGCAGTACTTC.

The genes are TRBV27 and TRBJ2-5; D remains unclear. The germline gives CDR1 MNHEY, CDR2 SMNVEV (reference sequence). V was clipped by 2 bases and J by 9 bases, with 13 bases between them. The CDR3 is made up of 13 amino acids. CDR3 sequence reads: CASSLGPRMAQYF. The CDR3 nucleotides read TGTGCCAGCAGTTTAGGGCCTAGGATGGCCCAGTACTTC.

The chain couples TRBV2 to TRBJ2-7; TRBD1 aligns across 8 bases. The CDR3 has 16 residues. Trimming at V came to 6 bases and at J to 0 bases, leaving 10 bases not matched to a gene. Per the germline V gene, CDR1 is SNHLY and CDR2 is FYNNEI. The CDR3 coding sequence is TGTGCCAGCAGGGGACAGGCTACGTTCAGCTCCTACGAGCAGTACTTC. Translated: CASRGQATFSSYEQYF.

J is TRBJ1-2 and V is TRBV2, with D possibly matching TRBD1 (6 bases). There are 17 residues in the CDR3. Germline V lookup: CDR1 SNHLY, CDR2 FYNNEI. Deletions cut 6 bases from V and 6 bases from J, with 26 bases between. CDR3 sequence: CASRLPGTPRGTDGYTF. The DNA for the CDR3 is TGTGCCAGCAGACTGCCCGGGACACCACGAGGGACCGATGGCTACACCTTC. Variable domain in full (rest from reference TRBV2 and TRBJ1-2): EPEVTQTPSHQVTQMGQEVILRCVPISNHLYFYWYRQILGQKVEFLVSFYNNEISEKSEIFDDQFSVERPDGSNFTLKIRSTKLEDSAMYFCASRLPGTPRGTDGYTFGSGTRLTVV.

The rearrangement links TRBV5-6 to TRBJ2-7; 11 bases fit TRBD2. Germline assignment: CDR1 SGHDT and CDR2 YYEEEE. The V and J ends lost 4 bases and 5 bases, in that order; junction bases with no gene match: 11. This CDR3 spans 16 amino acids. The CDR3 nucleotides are TGTGCCAGCAGCGATAGCGGGAGGGACTCCTTGGACGAGCAGTACTTC. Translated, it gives CASSDSGRDSLDEQYF.

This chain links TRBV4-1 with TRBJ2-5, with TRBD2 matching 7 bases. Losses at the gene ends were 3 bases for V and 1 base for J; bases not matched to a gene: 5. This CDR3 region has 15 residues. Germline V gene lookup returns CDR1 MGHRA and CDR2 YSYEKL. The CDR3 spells CASSHSGRTQETQYF. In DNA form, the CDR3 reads TGCGCCAGCAGCCATTCCGGGAGGACCCAAGAGACCCAGTACTTC.

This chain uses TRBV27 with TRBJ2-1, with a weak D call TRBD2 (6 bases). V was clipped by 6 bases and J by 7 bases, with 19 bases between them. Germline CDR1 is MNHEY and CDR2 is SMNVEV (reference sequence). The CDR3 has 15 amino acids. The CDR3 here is CASRILDGRGNEQFF. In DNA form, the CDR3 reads TGTGCCAGCAGAATCTTGGACGGGAGAGGTAATGAGCAGTTCTTC.

CDR3: CASGSHSNQPQHF. CDR3 DNA sequence: TGTGCTAGTGGCTCCCATAGCAATCAGCCCCAGCATTTT. The chain links TRBV12-5 to TRBJ1-5; no definite D call. Germline values: CDR1 LGHNT, CDR2 FRNRAP. Trimming shortened V by 6 bases and J by 0 bases, and 6 bases separated the two germline ends. CDR3 length: 13 amino acids.

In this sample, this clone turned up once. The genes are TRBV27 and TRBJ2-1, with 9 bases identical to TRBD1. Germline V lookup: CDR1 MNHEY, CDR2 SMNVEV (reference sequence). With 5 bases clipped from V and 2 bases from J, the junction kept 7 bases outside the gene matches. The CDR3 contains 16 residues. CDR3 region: CASSRRGTGTYNEQFF. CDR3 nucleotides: TGTGCCAGCAGTCGAAGAGGGACAGGGACCTACAATGAGCAGTTCTTC.

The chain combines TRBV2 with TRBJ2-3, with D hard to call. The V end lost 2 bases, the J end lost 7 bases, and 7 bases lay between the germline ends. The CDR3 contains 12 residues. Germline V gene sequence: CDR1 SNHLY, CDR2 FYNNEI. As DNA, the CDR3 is TGTGCCAGCAGTGAAAGGGCTTATACGCAGTATTTT. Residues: CASSERAYTQYF.

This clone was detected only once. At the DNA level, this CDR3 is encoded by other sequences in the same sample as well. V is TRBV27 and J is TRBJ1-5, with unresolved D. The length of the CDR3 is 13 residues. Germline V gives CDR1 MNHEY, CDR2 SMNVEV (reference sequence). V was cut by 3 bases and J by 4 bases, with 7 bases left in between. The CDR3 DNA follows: TGTGCCAGCAGTTTCCAAGGAAATCAGCCCCAGCATTTT. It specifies CASSFQGNQPQHF.

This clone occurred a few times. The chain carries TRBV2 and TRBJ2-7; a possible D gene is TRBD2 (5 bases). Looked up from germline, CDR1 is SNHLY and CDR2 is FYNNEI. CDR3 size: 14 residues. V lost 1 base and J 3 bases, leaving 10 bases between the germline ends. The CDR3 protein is CASSEGSAYYEQYF. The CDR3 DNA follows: TGTGCCAGCAGTGAAGGTAGCGCCTACTACGAGCAGTACTTC.

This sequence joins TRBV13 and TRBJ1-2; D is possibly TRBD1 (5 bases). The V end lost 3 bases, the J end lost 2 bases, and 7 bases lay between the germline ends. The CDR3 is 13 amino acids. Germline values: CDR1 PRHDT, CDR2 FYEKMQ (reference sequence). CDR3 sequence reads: CASSFTGNYGYTF. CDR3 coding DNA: TGTGCCAGCAGCTTCACAGGCAACTATGGCTACACCTTC. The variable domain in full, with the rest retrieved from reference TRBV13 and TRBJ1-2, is AAGVIQSPRHLIKEKRETATLKCYPIPRHDTVYWYQQGPGQDPQFLISFYEKMQSDKGSIPDRFSAQQFSDYHSELNMSSLELGDSALYFCASSFTGNYGYTFGSGTRLTVV.

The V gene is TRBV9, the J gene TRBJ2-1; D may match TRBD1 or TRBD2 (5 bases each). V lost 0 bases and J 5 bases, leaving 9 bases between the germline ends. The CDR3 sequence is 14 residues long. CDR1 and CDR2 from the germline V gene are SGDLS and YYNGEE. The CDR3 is CASSVEGTHNEQFF. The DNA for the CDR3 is TGTGCCAGCAGCGTAGAAGGGACGCACAATGAGCAGTTCTTC. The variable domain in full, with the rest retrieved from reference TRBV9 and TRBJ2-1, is DSGVTQTPKHLITATGQRVTLRCSPRSGDLSVYWYQQSLDQGLQFLIQYYNGEERAKGNILERFSAQQFPDLHSELNLSSLELGDSALYFCASSVEGTHNEQFFGPGTRLTVL.

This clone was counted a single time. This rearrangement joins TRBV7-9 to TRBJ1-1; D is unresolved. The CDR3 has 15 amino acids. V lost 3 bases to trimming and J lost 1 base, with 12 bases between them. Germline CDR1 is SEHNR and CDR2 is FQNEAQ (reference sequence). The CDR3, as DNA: TGTGCCAGCAGCTTTACTGGGGTTAAGAACACTGAAGCTTTCTTT. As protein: CASSFTGVKNTEAFF.

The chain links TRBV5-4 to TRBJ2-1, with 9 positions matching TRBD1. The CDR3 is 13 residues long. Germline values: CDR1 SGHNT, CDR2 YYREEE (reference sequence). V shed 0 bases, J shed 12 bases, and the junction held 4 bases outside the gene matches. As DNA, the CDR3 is TGTGCCAGCAGCTTGGACAGGGGGCCAGGGCAGTTCTTC. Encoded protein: CASSLDRGPGQFF.

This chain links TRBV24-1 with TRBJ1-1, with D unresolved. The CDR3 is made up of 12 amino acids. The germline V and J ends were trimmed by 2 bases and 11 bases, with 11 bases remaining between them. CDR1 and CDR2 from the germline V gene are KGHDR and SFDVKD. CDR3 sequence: CATSDSRGWAFF. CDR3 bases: TGTGCCACCAGTGATTCAAGAGGGTGGGCTTTCTTT.

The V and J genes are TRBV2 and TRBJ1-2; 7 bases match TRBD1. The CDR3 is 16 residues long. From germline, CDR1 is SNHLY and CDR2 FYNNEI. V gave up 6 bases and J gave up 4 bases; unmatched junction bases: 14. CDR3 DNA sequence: TGTGCCAGCAGCGGATCTCTAGGGGGCGACTCCTATGGCTACACCTTC. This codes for CASSGSLGGDSYGYTF.